The TCR beta chain described here comes from a study of blood T cell repertoires in COVID-19. Germline V gene lookup returns CDR1 MNHNY and CDR2 SVGAGI (reference sequence). V was trimmed by 6 bases and J by 6 bases, leaving 21 bases between them. This CDR3 is 15 amino acids long. Assay used: immunoSEQ multiplex PCR; TCRdb lists only in-frame clones, some missing. This table has some 210,000 clones, approximately 80% appearing once. This sequence joins TRBV6-6 and TRBJ2-7, with D perhaps matching TRBD1 (5 bases). Material for sequencing was peripheral blood. The receptor was derived from a human donor in a cohort sampled during active COVID-19. CDR3 amino acids: CASRSRGQGRGEQYF. The DNA of the CDR3 is TGTGCCAGCAGGAGCCGTGGGCAGGGAAGGGGCGAGCAGTACTTC.